This TCR beta chain emerged from a study of blood T cells in healthy people across ages. Study-level findings and limits: With donor CMV status unknown, expanded clonotype changes were possibly confounded. Compared with aged donors, long-lived donors showed fewer expanded clones, suggesting selection.

A second 7 to 11 cycle PCR used barcoded and J-beta primers. TCRdb reanalysed the 5' RACE reads using MiXCR and keeps one entry per CDR3 protein. The sample has roughly 800,000 distinct CDR3 sequences, 25% to 30% seen once. Remarks on this clonotype: Its cognate antigen is unknown.

These data were also filed under a second study, of T cells of mothers and their children. This second study notes: Whether related or unrelated, pairs show similar shaping of TCR recombination output by thymic selection.

This TCR derives from a boy aged 5-17 years in good health. Sequencing input: blood.

The CDR3 here is CASKTGHSGANVLTF. DNA for the CDR3: TGTGCCAGCAAGACAGGGCACTCTGGGGCCAACGTCCTGACTTTC. The gene calls are TRBV2 and TRBJ2-6, with 7 bases aligning to TRBD1. This CDR3 has 15 amino acids. Germline V gene lookup returns CDR1 SNHLY and CDR2 FYNNEI. Trimming took 7 bases from V and 0 from J; bases not matched to a gene: 3. The entire variable domain, with the rest obtained from reference TRBV2 and TRBJ2-6, is as follows: EPEVTQTPSHQVTQMGQEVILRCVPISNHLYFYWYRQILGQKVEFLVSFYNNEISEKSEIFDDQFSVERPDGSNFTLKIRSTKLEDSAMYFCASKTGHSGANVLTFGAGSRLTVL.